This passage covers 6 T cell receptor beta chains from one sample sequenced in a study of T cells expressing NK-cell markers. TCRdb re-analyzed the 5' RACE reads; it lists each CDR3 protein once, without DNA. Here the sample table reports 500,000 to 600,000 distinct CDR3 sequences. The source material was blood T cells: a sorted CD56 or NKG2C T cell subset, CD4+ or CD8+ T cells, or bulk PBMC T cells (not recorded which). The receptors derive from a man aged 18 to 30 in good health.

This chain connects TRBV6-5 to TRBJ2-7; the TRBD2 assignment by TCRdb is unverifiable without DNA. The CDR3 spans 16 residues. Germline values: CDR1 MNHEY, CDR2 SVGAGI. The CDR3 is CASSYSPAGGQDEQYF.

V usage is TRBV11-2 and J usage is TRBJ2-1; the TRBD2 assignment by TCRdb is unverifiable without DNA. Per germline, CDR1 SGHAT and CDR2 FQNNGV. CDR3 size: 14 residues. CDR3 residues: CASSPPWGVNEQFF.

The chain combines TRBV4-1 with TRBJ1-4; there is no DNA to check the TCRdb D call of TRBD1. The germline V gene encodes CDR1 MGHRA and CDR2 YSYEKL. The CDR3 covers 17 residues. The CDR3 sequence is CASSQEGARGGIEKLFF.

This rearrangement joins TRBV10-3 to TRBJ2-2; TCRdb calls TRBD1, which cannot be checked without DNA. The CDR3 covers 13 residues. Germline loops: CDR1 ENHRY, CDR2 SYGVKD. CDR3 region: CATHSRDRGELFF.

This chain joins TRBV6-5 and TRBJ1-1; TCRdb proposes TRBD1, but this gene call is untestable without DNA. Germline CDR1 and CDR2: MNHEY and SVGAGI. This CDR3 has 19 residues. CDR3 region: CASSYGTAFSAGVNTEAFF.

The rearrangement joins TRBV2 to TRBJ2-1; TCRdb's D call of TRBD2 is untestable without DNA. The V gene's germline CDR1 is SNHLY and CDR2 FYNNEI. The CDR3 covers 14 residues. CDR3 in amino acids: CASRVRDVANEQFF.